Shown below are 20 T cell receptor beta chains from a single sample sequenced in a study of Ad26.COV2.S vaccination and SARS-CoV-2 variants. Clones were sequenced by immunoSEQ multiplex PCR, and TCRdb holds only the in-frame ones, with some missing. The data hold hundreds of thousands of clones, with around 92% observed a single time. The sequenced sample was peripheral blood, obtained after recovery from COVID-19. Receptor source: a human donor who had recovered from COVID-19.

Written as DNA, the CDR3 is TGTGCCAGCAGACTCCGACAGGTCCAAGAGACCCAGTACTTC. This sequence encodes CASRLRQVQETQYF. The chain couples TRBV6-5 to TRBJ2-5; D possibly corresponds to TRBD1 (6 bases). Germline V lookup: CDR1 MNHEY, CDR2 SVGAGI. The CDR3 has 14 amino acids. V was pared by 6 bases and J by 1 base, with 12 bases between.

The rearrangement joins TRBV5-1 to TRBJ1-1; possible D gene TRBD1, 6 bases. Germline CDR1 is SGHRS and CDR2 is YFSETQ. Trimming left V 3 bases short and J 4 bases short, with 13 bases between. The CDR3 sequence is 14 residues long. The CDR3 sequence is CASSSTGTGTEAFF. CDR3 sequence (DNA): TGCGCCAGCAGCTCCACAGGGACCGGCACTGAAGCTTTCTTT.

The chain links TRBV11-3 to TRBJ2-3; D may be TRBD1 (5 bases). This CDR3 spans 11 amino acids. V was trimmed by 8 bases and J by 4 bases, leaving 7 bases between them. Germline V gene data show CDR1 as SGHNT and CDR2 as YENEEA. CDR3 sequence reads: CASQGPDTQYF. The CDR3 bases are TGTGCCAGCCAGGGTCCAGATACGCAGTATTTT.

DNA of the CDR3: TGTGCCAGCAGCTTAGGCCGCAGTACTTTATCACCCCTCCACTTT. Translating it yields CASSLGRSTLSPLHF. The chain carries TRBV11-2 and TRBJ1-6; D is unresolved. V lost 1 base to trimming and J lost 10 bases, with 14 bases between them. This CDR3 comprises 15 residues. The germline CDR1 and CDR2 sequences are SGHAT and FQNNGV.

This clone was seen a single time. The chain combines TRBV18 with TRBJ2-7, with D tentatively TRBD1 or TRBD2 (5 bases each). This CDR3 is 11 amino acids long. V lost 3 bases and J lost 6, with 6 bases in between. Germline-derived CDR1 and CDR2 are KGHSH and LQKENI. CDR3 region: CASSPGTEQYF. As DNA, the CDR3 is TGTGCCAGCTCACCGGGGACCGAGCAGTACTTC.

The V gene is TRBV6-1, the J gene TRBJ2-1, with 11 bases identical to TRBD2. CDR3 length: 18 residues. J was trimmed by 0 bases and V by 3 bases; bases with no gene match: 7. CDR1 and CDR2 from the germline V gene are MNHNS and SASEGT. The CDR3 DNA follows: TGTGCCAGCAGTGACCTTAGCGGGGGGGTCTCCTCCTACAATGAGCAGTTCTTC. Translated: CASSDLSGGVSSYNEQFF.

This chain joins TRBV28 and TRBJ2-7; 8 bases map to TRBD1. This CDR3 has 15 residues. Germline V gene lookup returns CDR1 MDHEN and CDR2 SYDVKM. V lost 6 bases to trimming and J lost 7 bases; unmatched junction nucleotides: 14. The CDR3 DNA reads as TGTGCCAGCAGCCGGGCTTTACAGGGGGAGGAAGAGCAGTACTTC. This translates into CASSRALQGEEEQYF.

The chain joins TRBV9 to TRBJ2-1; D gene unclear. Germline CDR1 SGDLS, CDR2 YYNGEE. The length of the CDR3 is 16 residues. The germline V and J ends were trimmed by 2 bases and 6 bases, with 18 bases remaining between them. The CDR3 reads CASSVSRASLVNEQFF. In DNA, the CDR3 is TGTGCCAGCAGCGTCAGTAGGGCCTCGTTGGTCAATGAGCAGTTCTTC.

The chain uses TRBV5-1 and TRBJ2-1; 9 nucleotides align to TRBD2. Per germline, CDR1 SGHRS and CDR2 YFSETQ. V lost 0 bases to trimming and J lost 3 bases; unmatched junction nucleotides: 10. The CDR3 sequence is 18 residues long. CDR3 sequence (DNA): TGCGCCAGCAGCTTGGCCAATAGCGGGGGCCTTATCTACAATGAGCAGTTCTTC. The encoded protein is CASSLANSGGLIYNEQFF.

V usage is TRBV9 and J usage is TRBJ2-5; the match to TRBD1 covers 8 bases. This CDR3 region has 18 residues. V shed 3 bases, J shed 5 bases, and the junction held 18 bases outside the gene matches. CDR1 SGDLS and CDR2 YYNGEE come from the germline V gene. The CDR3 here is CASSARTGSIDLGETQYF. CDR3 nucleotide sequence: TGTGCCAGCAGCGCTAGGACAGGGTCGATCGATTTGGGGGAGACCCAGTACTTC.

The chain recombines TRBV6-1 with TRBJ1-3, with D tentatively TRBD1 (5 bases). The CDR3 spans 16 residues. Trimming pared 0 bases from V and 2 bases from J, leaving 11 bases between. The germline V gene encodes CDR1 MNHNS and CDR2 SASEGT. CDR3 coding DNA: TGTGCCAGCAGTGAAGCGGGGTGGGACGCTGGAAACACCATATATTTT. Amino acid sequence: CASSEAGWDAGNTIYF.

The chain recombines TRBV27 with TRBJ1-6; perhaps TRBD1 as D (6 bases). V was pared by 0 bases and J by 0 bases, with 24 bases between. Per germline, CDR1 MNHEY and CDR2 SMNVEV (reference sequence). The CDR3 contains 22 residues. This chain's CDR3 is CASSLSADSFPQRGSYNSPLHF. The CDR3 coding sequence is TGTGCCAGCAGTTTATCGGCGGACAGTTTTCCCCAAAGGGGCTCCTATAATTCACCCCTCCACTTT.

This chain links TRBV6-2 or TRBV6-3 with TRBJ2-2; TRBD1 or TRBD2 may be the D gene (5 bases each). The CDR3 runs to 17 residues. Trimming pared 4 bases from V and 2 bases from J, leaving 17 bases between. CDR1 MNHEY and CDR2 SVGEGT come from the germline V gene. In DNA, the CDR3 is TGTGCCAGCAGTTTCAGTAAGGGACGTCTAAACACCGGGGAGCTGTTTTTT. Residues: CASSFSKGRLNTGELFF.

V and J are TRBV12-2 and TRBJ2-5. TRBV12-2 is annotated as a pseudogene. CDR3 size: 17 residues. The CDR3 is CASRLDERGRSQETQYF. CDR3 in DNA: TGTGCAAGTCGCTTAGATGAAAGGGGACGGTCCCAAGAGACCCAGTACTTC.

The J gene is TRBJ1-2, the V gene TRBV7-2; D is perhaps TRBD1 (5 bases). The CDR3 loop spans 14 amino acids. CDR1 SGHTA and CDR2 FQGNSA come from the germline V gene. With 5 bases removed from V and 3 bases from J, the gap between germline ends came to 13 bases. The CDR3 protein is CASSPAGVHYGYTF. The CDR3 DNA reads TGTGCCAGCAGCCCCGCGGGGGTTCACTATGGCTACACCTTC. Full variable domain (rest looked up from reference TRBV7-2 and TRBJ1-2): GAGVSQSPSNKVTEKGKDVELRCDPISGHTALYWYRQSLGQGLEFLIYFQGNSAPDKSGLPSDRFSAERTGGSVSTLTIQRTQQEDSAVYLCASSPAGVHYGYTFGSGTRLTVV.

This chain uses TRBV27 with TRBJ1-2, with D possibly TRBD1 on 5 matching bases. The germline V and J ends were trimmed by 3 bases and 5 bases, with 16 bases remaining between them. Per germline, CDR1 MNHEY and CDR2 SMNVEV (reference sequence). The CDR3 covers 15 residues. CDR3 bases: TGTGCCAGCAGTTTGACAGTAGAACCTCGGTATGGCTACACCTTC. It specifies CASSLTVEPRYGYTF.

CDR3 loop: CASSYPRRDTEAFF. The CDR3, as DNA: TGTGCCAGCAGTTACCCCCGACGGGACACTGAAGCTTTCTTT. The J gene is TRBJ1-1, the V gene TRBV6-6, with no clear D. The CDR3 consists of 14 residues. The V end lost 2 bases, the J end lost 3 bases, and 10 bases lay between the germline ends. Germline CDR1 and CDR2: MNHNY and SVGAGI (reference sequence).

V and J are TRBV7-8 and TRBJ2-7, with TRBD1 as a possible D gene (5 bases). V was clipped by 3 bases and J by 0 bases, with 12 bases between them. Germline V gives CDR1 SGHVS, CDR2 FQNEAQ. The CDR3 is made up of 15 amino acids. The CDR3 DNA reads TGTGCCAGCAGCTTGACAGTTAGTGACTCCTACGAGCAGTACTTC. This translates into CASSLTVSDSYEQYF.

The genes are TRBV4-2 and TRBJ1-2; 8 positions match TRBD1. Per germline, CDR1 LGHNA and CDR2 YNFKEQ. The J segment lost 4 bases and the V segment lost 0 bases, leaving 4 bases of the junction unmatched. The CDR3 has 15 amino acids. The CDR3 is CASSQETGVGYGYTF. The CDR3, as DNA: TGTGCCAGCAGCCAAGAGACAGGGGTGGGCTATGGCTACACCTTC.

The CDR3 nucleotides are TGTGCCAGCAGCGTCAATAGCGGGGGAAATGAGCAGTTCTTC. Translating it yields CASSVNSGGNEQFF. The chain couples TRBV9 to TRBJ2-1, with 9 bases that match TRBD2. The germline V gene has CDR1 SGDLS and CDR2 YYNGEE. The CDR3 has 14 amino acids. V lost 2 bases to trimming and J lost 7 bases; unmatched junction nucleotides: 4.